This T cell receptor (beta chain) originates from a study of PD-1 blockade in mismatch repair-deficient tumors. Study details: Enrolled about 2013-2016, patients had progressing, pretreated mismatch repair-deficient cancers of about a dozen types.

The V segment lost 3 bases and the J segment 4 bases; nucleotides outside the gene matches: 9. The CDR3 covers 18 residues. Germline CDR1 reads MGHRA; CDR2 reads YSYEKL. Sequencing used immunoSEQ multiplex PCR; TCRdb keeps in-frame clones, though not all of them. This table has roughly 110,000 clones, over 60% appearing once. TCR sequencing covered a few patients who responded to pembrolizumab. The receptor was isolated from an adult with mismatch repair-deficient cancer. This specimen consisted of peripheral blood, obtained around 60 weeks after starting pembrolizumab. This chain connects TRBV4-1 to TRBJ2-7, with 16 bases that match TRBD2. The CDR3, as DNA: TGCGCCAGCAGCCAGCTACCGGGACTAGCGGGAGGGGCGTACGAGCAGTACTTC. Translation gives CASSQLPGLAGGAYEQYF.